The following is a TCR beta chain sequence with its context. Its antigen remains unknown. In germline, CDR1 is KGHDR, CDR2 SFDVKD. The CDR3 extends over 14 amino acids. Trimming removed 0 bases at V and 4 bases at J, with 6 bases between. These data belong to a study of early T cells in non-severe SARS-CoV-2 infection. Study details: Sequencing of unsorted whole blood was done on bulk RNA, leaving chains unpaired.

Individual cDNA molecules were tagged with unique molecular identifiers. TCRdb re-derived calls from the 5' RACE reads in MiXCR, one entry per CDR3 protein. The table lists 85,000 to 100,000 distinct CDR3 sequences, 9.5% to 12% of them singletons. Study-wide points: There was a bias toward anti-spike CD8 responses in VDJdb matching, which missed private and CD4 specificities.

This sample comprised whole blood, obtained at baseline. This rearrangement joins TRBV24-1 to TRBJ2-1; unclear D gene. The source is an adult who was a healthcare worker with PCR-confirmed SARS-CoV-2 infection or an uninfected control (not recorded which). CDR3: CATSDLQRYNEQFF. CDR3 in DNA: TGTGCCACCAGTGATTTGCAAAGGTACAATGAGCAGTTCTTC.